This T cell receptor beta chain comes out of a study of OX40 agonist ivuxolimab in advanced cancers. Across the study: As their treatment, patients were administered ivuxolimab, an agonistic anti-OX40 (CD134) antibody.

Blood draws occurred at baseline, cycle 4 day 1, and cycle 7 day 1. From germline, CDR1 is MGHRA and CDR2 YSYEKL. The CDR3 runs 15 residues. V was shortened by 4 bases and J by 7 bases, with 17 bases between the two germline ends. This table comes from immunoSEQ multiplex PCR, and its TCRdb copy is limited to in-frame clones, with some not included. This table has tens of thousands of clones, about nine tenths appearing once. The sequencing used CD4+ or CD8+ T cells sorted from blood, collected in a trial of the OX40 agonist ivuxolimab. The receptor's source is an adult with an advanced solid tumor such as melanoma, head and neck, liver or kidney cancer. The chain uses TRBV4-1 and TRBJ1-5; possible D gene TRBD1, 6 bases. Here the CDR3 DNA reads TGCGCCAGCAGCCCCTCACAGGGATTGGGACAGCCCCAGCATTTT. Translated, it gives CASSPSQGLGQPQHF.